The rows below give T cell receptor beta chains drawn from one sample of a study of T cells in Graves' hyperthyroidism and ophthalmopathy. One entry per CDR3 protein, called by TCRdb with MiXCR from the multiplex PCR reads. The sample carries about 360,000 distinct CDR3 sequences, around 14% recorded once. Source material: blood. The source of these receptors is a woman under 30 with Graves' hyperthyroidism. Both conserved end residues are part of each CDR3. Fields, in order: J gene, D gene, V gene, clone size, CDR3 protein, CDR3 DNA. The D gene is left open where the match is weak. The size field is filled for only some rows; it gives once, few, many or a size class.

J: TRBJ2-5; D: NA; V: TRBV6-1; size: many; CDR3: CASTIQRQGKETQYF; DNA: TGTGCCAGCACTATCCAGAGGCAGGGGAAAGAGACCCAGTACTTC
J: TRBJ2-2; D: TRBD2; V: TRBV20-1; size: few; CDR3: CSAREASGGAIAGELFF; DNA: TGCAGTGCTAGGGAGGCTAGCGGGGGGGCAATCGCCGGGGAGCTGTTTTTT
J: TRBJ1-1; D: NA; V: TRBV20-1; size: few; CDR3: CSARDPALNTEAFF; DNA: TGCAGTGCTAGAGATCCTGCCTTGAACACTGAAGCTTTCTTT
J: TRBJ1-3; D: TRBD1; V: TRBV6-1; size: NA; CDR3: CASSNRGPSYGNTIYF; DNA: TGTGCCAGCAGCAACAGGGGCCCTTCGTACGGAAACACCATATATTTT
J: TRBJ1-6; D: TRBD1; V: TRBV7-9; size: many; CDR3: CASSLEDRGSPLHF; DNA: TGTGCCAGCAGCTTAGAGGACAGGGGATCACCCCTCCACTTT
J: TRBJ2-2; D: NA; V: TRBV6-1; size: many; CDR3: CASSENMSPGELFF; DNA: TGTGCCAGCAGTGAAAATATGTCTCCCGGGGAGCTGTTTTTT
J: TRBJ2-7; D: NA; V: TRBV6-2/TRBV6-3; size: many; CDR3: CASSQSRFYEQYF; DNA: TGTGCCAGCAGTCAGTCCCGGTTCTACGAGCAGTACTTC
J: TRBJ2-1; D: NA; V: TRBV3-1; size: many; CDR3: CASSQSGTGYNEQFF; DNA: TGTGCCAGCAGCCAGAGCGGGACAGGATACAATGAGCAGTTCTTC
J: TRBJ2-5; D: NA; V: TRBV28; size: many; CDR3: CASSLSGVRETQYF; DNA: TGTGCCAGCAGTTTATCCGGGGTCCGGGAGACCCAGTACTTC
J: TRBJ2-1; D: TRBD2; V: TRBV6-5; size: few; CDR3: CASSYEAGGHLEQFF; DNA: TGTGCCAGCAGTTACGAAGCGGGGGGGCATCTTGAGCAGTTCTTC
J: TRBJ1-3; D: NA; V: TRBV5-6; size: many; CDR3: CASSLEAASSGNTIYF; DNA: TGTGCCAGCAGCTTGGAGGCAGCATCCTCTGGAAACACCATATATTTT
J: TRBJ2-1; D: TRBD1; V: TRBV20-1; size: few; CDR3: CSARDFWTGTGYNEQFF; DNA: TGCAGTGCTAGAGATTTTTGGACAGGGACGGGCTACAATGAGCAGTTCTTC
J: TRBJ2-1; D: NA; V: TRBV9; size: few; CDR3: CASSVGTTIREQFF; DNA: TGTGCCAGCAGCGTTGGGACCACCATTCGGGAGCAGTTCTTC
J: TRBJ2-6; D: NA; V: TRBV7-8; size: NA; CDR3: CASSWGFTSGANVLTF; DNA: TGTGCCAGCAGCTGGGGGTTCACGTCTGGGGCCAACGTCCTGACTTTC
J: TRBJ1-2; D: TRBD1; V: TRBV12-3/TRBV12-4; size: many; CDR3: CASRGQGDYGYTF; DNA: TGTGCCAGCAGGGGACAGGGAGACTATGGCTACACCTTC
J: TRBJ1-1; D: NA; V: TRBV7-9; size: NA; CDR3: CASSLSDSEAFF; DNA: TGTGCCAGCAGCTTATCGGACAGTGAAGCTTTCTTT
J: TRBJ2-4; D: NA; V: TRBV6-5; size: NA; CDR3: CASSYSEQILAKNIQYF; DNA: TGTGCCAGCAGTTACTCGGAGCAGATACTAGCCAAAAACATTCAGTACTTC
J: TRBJ1-2; D: NA; V: TRBV29-1; size: many; CDR3: CSVEMGKGGYTF; DNA: TGCAGCGTTGAAATGGGAAAGGGTGGCTACACCTTC
J: TRBJ2-6; D: NA; V: TRBV9; size: few; CDR3: CASSVVGRYSGANVLTF; DNA: TGTGCCAGCAGCGTAGTGGGACGGTACTCTGGGGCCAACGTCCTGACTTTC
J: TRBJ2-7; D: NA; V: TRBV18; size: NA; CDR3: CASSPDRQRTYEQYF; DNA: TGTGCCAGCTCACCGGATCGACAGAGAACCTACGAGCAGTACTTC
J: TRBJ1-1; D: NA; V: TRBV10-1; size: NA; CDR3: CASIATGSPSNTEAFF; DNA: TGCGCCAGCATCGCGACAGGAAGCCCCTCGAACACTGAAGCTTTCTTT
J: TRBJ2-1; D: TRBD2; V: TRBV4-1; size: few; CDR3: CASSQHPGLAGTENEQFF; DNA: TGCGCCAGCAGCCAACACCCGGGACTAGCGGGAACTGAGAATGAGCAGTTCTTC
J: TRBJ2-3; D: NA; V: TRBV11-2; size: many; CDR3: CASSLDRLGDTQYF; DNA: TGTGCCAGCAGCTTAGATCGCCTCGGGGATACGCAGTATTTT
J: TRBJ2-1; D: NA; V: TRBV3-1; size: once; CDR3: CASSQIPENNEQFF; DNA: TGTGCCAGCAGCCAAATTCCAGAAAACAATGAGCAGTTCTTC
J: TRBJ1-2; D: TRBD1; V: TRBV5-1; size: many; CDR3: CASSPGQGAWGYTF; DNA: TGCGCCAGCAGCCCTGGACAGGGGGCTTGGGGCTACACCTTC
J: TRBJ2-7; D: TRBD1; V: TRBV6-5; size: NA; CDR3: CASSYSRTGSSYEQYF; DNA: TGTGCCAGCAGTTACTCGAGGACAGGGAGCTCCTACGAGCAGTACTTC
J: TRBJ2-2; D: TRBD1; V: TRBV10-3; size: many; CDR3: CAISDKSTGDTGELFF; DNA: TGTGCCATCAGTGATAAATCCACAGGGGACACCGGGGAGCTGTTTTTT
J: TRBJ2-3; D: TRBD2; V: TRBV5-1; size: many; CDR3: CASSLGGFSTDTQYF; DNA: TGCGCCAGCAGCCTGGGAGGGTTCAGTACAGATACGCAGTATTTT
J: TRBJ1-5; D: NA; V: TRBV7-9; size: many; CDR3: CASSLGGDGQPQHF; DNA: TGTGCCAGCAGCTTAGGGGGCGACGGTCAGCCCCAGCATTTT
J: TRBJ2-3; D: NA; V: TRBV6-1; size: NA; CDR3: CASSEWGAPDTQYF; DNA: TGTGCCAGCAGTGAATGGGGTGCCCCAGATACGCAGTATTTT
J: TRBJ1-6; D: NA; V: TRBV18; size: few; CDR3: CASSLEAEATFNSPLHF; DNA: TGTGCCAGCTCACTAGAAGCGGAAGCCACATTTAATTCACCCCTCCACTTT
J: TRBJ1-4; D: TRBD1; V: TRBV28; size: NA; CDR3: CASTPKEGAGEKLFF; DNA: TGTGCCAGCACCCCAAAGGAGGGGGCAGGGGAAAAACTGTTTTTT
J: TRBJ2-7; D: TRBD1; V: TRBV20-1; size: NA; CDR3: CSARTVGQISYEQYF; DNA: TGCAGTGCTCGGACTGTGGGACAGATCTCCTACGAGCAGTACTTC
J: TRBJ1-1; D: TRBD1; V: TRBV7-2; size: many; CDR3: CASSSDRGKWTEAFF; DNA: TGTGCCAGCAGCTCAGACAGGGGCAAATGGACTGAAGCTTTCTTT
J: TRBJ1-2; D: NA; V: TRBV20-1; size: few; CDR3: CSARRIASGGYTF; DNA: TGCAGTGCTAGGAGGATCGCATCCGGGGGCTACACCTTC
J: TRBJ1-1; D: NA; V: TRBV7-9; size: NA; CDR3: CAGSLETADTEAFF; DNA: TGTGCCGGCAGCCTTGAGACAGCGGACACTGAAGCTTTCTTT
J: TRBJ2-3; D: NA; V: TRBV28; size: many; CDR3: CASSLVPAWQYF; DNA: TGTGCCAGCAGTTTGGTCCCCGCGTGGCAGTATTTT
J: TRBJ2-5; D: NA; V: TRBV7-2; size: NA; CDR3: CAGSRLGWFAGLETQYF; DNA: TGTGCCGGCAGCCGCCTTGGTTGGTTTGCAGGCCTGGAGACCCAGTACTTC
J: TRBJ2-2; D: NA; V: TRBV2; size: few; CDR3: CASSVNGELFF; DNA: TGTGCCAGCAGTGTGAACGGGGAGCTGTTTTTT
J: TRBJ2-3; D: TRBD2; V: TRBV19; size: once; CDR3: CASSILAGGADTQYF; DNA: TGTGCCAGTAGTATCCTAGCGGGAGGTGCAGATACGCAGTATTTT
J: TRBJ1-1; D: NA; V: TRBV7-8; size: many; CDR3: CASSPGTMNTEAFF; DNA: TGTGCCAGCAGCCCCGGGACAATGAACACTGAAGCTTTCTTT
J: TRBJ2-3; D: TRBD2; V: TRBV7-2; size: many; CDR3: CASSGSGGADTQYF; DNA: TGTGCCAGCAGCGGTAGCGGGGGGGCAGATACGCAGTATTTT
J: TRBJ2-7; D: NA; V: TRBV6-2/TRBV6-3; size: many; CDR3: CASTPRAASVEQYF; DNA: TGTGCCAGCACCCCCCGAGCGGCCTCGGTCGAGCAGTACTTC
J: TRBJ2-1; D: TRBD2; V: TRBV10-3; size: many; CDR3: CAISEYSGRPPLGEFF; DNA: TGTGCCATCAGTGAGTACAGCGGGAGACCACCACTGGGGGAGTTCTTC
J: TRBJ2-7; D: TRBD1; V: TRBV10-3; size: many; CDR3: CAISEKGGQVYEQYF; DNA: TGTGCCATCAGTGAGAAGGGGGGACAGGTTTACGAGCAGTACTTC
J: TRBJ2-7; D: TRBD1; V: TRBV30; size: NA; CDR3: CASGQVYEQYF; DNA: TGTGCCTCGGGACAGGTCTACGAGCAGTACTTC
J: TRBJ2-7; D: TRBD2; V: TRBV5-1; size: many; CDR3: CASSPGSGTSEAYEQYF; DNA: TGCGCCAGCAGCCCGGGGTCAGGGACTAGCGAGGCCTACGAGCAGTACTTC
J: TRBJ2-7; D: TRBD2; V: TRBV30; size: many; CDR3: CAYRDYYEQYF; DNA: TGTGCCTACCGGGACTACTACGAGCAGTACTTC
J: TRBJ1-4; D: NA; V: TRBV6-1; size: many; CDR3: CASSEETPRGATNEKLFF; DNA: TGTGCCAGCAGTGAAGAAACACCCCGGGGGGCAACTAATGAAAAACTGTTTTTT
J: TRBJ1-3; D: TRBD1; V: TRBV6-9; size: NA; CDR3: CASSYSDRAGNTIYF; DNA: TGTGCCAGCAGTTATTCAGACAGGGCTGGAAACACCATATATTTT
J: TRBJ1-1; D: NA; V: TRBV28; size: many; CDR3: CASSRGDGRYTEAFF; DNA: TGTGCCAGCAGCCGTGGGGACGGACGTTACACTGAAGCTTTCTTT
J: TRBJ2-2; D: NA; V: TRBV11-3; size: many; CDR3: CASSPDRFEFTGELFF; DNA: TGTGCCAGCAGCCCAGACAGGTTCGAATTCACCGGGGAGCTGTTTTTT
J: TRBJ2-3; D: NA; V: TRBV24-1; size: few; CDR3: CATSDFGGSSTDTQYF; DNA: TGTGCCACCAGTGATTTTGGGGGTTCTAGCACAGATACGCAGTATTTT
J: TRBJ2-7; D: TRBD2; V: TRBV20-1; size: many; CDR3: CSASRTSSYEQYF; DNA: TGCAGTGCTTCCCGGACTAGCTCCTACGAGCAGTACTTC
J: TRBJ2-1; D: NA; V: TRBV9; size: many; CDR3: CASSVETTAFSYNEQFF; DNA: TGTGCCAGCAGCGTAGAAACGACAGCCTTCTCCTACAATGAGCAGTTCTTC
J: TRBJ2-7; D: NA; V: TRBV20-1; size: many; CDR3: CSARVAPYQDLSYEQYF; DNA: TGCAGTGCTAGAGTGGCCCCCTATCAGGACCTCTCCTACGAGCAGTACTTC
J: TRBJ1-2; D: NA; V: TRBV7-3; size: many; CDR3: CASSPNGLTNYGYTF; DNA: TGTGCCAGCAGCCCCAACGGACTCACTAACTATGGCTACACCTTC
J: TRBJ1-6; D: NA; V: TRBV7-2; size: many; CDR3: CASSRGRWNSPLHF; DNA: TGTGCCAGCAGCCGGGGACGGTGGAATTCACCCCTCCACTTT